The rows below give T cell receptor beta chains drawn from one sample of a study of T cell changes during pregnancy in multiple sclerosis. Libraries were prepared by immunoSEQ multiplex PCR; TCRdb keeps only in-frame clonotypes and omits some of them. The repertoire consists of under 75,000 clones, with about 91% occurring once and the leading ten covering over 2%. This sample comprised peripheral blood, obtained in the first trimester of pregnancy. Source of these receptors: a female donor with multiple sclerosis, enrolled in a pregnancy study. Both conserved end residues are part of each CDR3. The D gene is left open where the match is weak. For some rows the clone size is stated as once, few or many, or as a class when expanded; others skip it.

CDR3 | DNA | J | D | size | V
CAISEPDRGDEQYF | TGTGCCATCAGTGAACCGGACAGGGGCGACGAGCAGTACTTC | TRBJ2-7 | TRBD1 | NA | TRBV10-3
CASSPGGLAGYYEQYF | TGTGCCAGCAGTCCAGGGGGACTAGCGGGATACTACGAGCAGTACTTC | TRBJ2-7 | TRBD2 | NA | TRBV27
CASGYAGGAGFSGELFF | TGTGCTAGTGGTTACGCGGGGGGCGCCGGGTTTAGCGGGGAGCTGTTTTTT | TRBJ2-2 | TRBD2 | NA | TRBV12-5
CASSPLARQGVYEQYF | TGTGCCAGCAGCCCCTTAGCTCGACAGGGGGTCTACGAGCAGTACTTC | TRBJ2-7 | TRBD1 | NA | TRBV11-2
CASSLTGARGETQYF | TGCGCCAGCAGCTTGACAGGGGCCCGAGGGGAAACCCAGTACTTC | TRBJ2-5 | TRBD1 | NA | TRBV5-1
CASSLASGVTYEQYF | TGTGCCAGCAGCTTAGCTAGCGGGGTAACCTACGAGCAGTACTTC | TRBJ2-7 | TRBD2 | once | TRBV7-9
CASSEGQIPKAFF | TGTGCCAGCAGTGAAGGACAGATCCCTAAAGCTTTCTTT | TRBJ1-1 | NA | few | TRBV2
CASSVVPDASGETQYF | TGTGCCAGCAGCGTAGTTCCCGACGCTTCCGGGGAGACCCAGTACTTC | TRBJ2-5 | NA | few | TRBV9
CASSFAPGRGETQYF | TGTGCCAGCAGCTTCGCCCCGGGTCGAGGGGAGACCCAGTACTTC | TRBJ2-5 | NA | NA | TRBV11-2
CASSLGTSGWSYNEQFF | TGTGCCAGCAGCTTAGGGACTAGCGGTTGGTCCTACAATGAGCAGTTCTTC | TRBJ2-1 | TRBD2 | NA | TRBV7-9
CASSLGGGVGGYTF | TGTGCCAGCAGCTTGGGAGGGGGGGTCGGTGGCTACACCTTC | TRBJ1-2 | NA | once | TRBV5-4
CASSQDARGLEAFF | TGCGCCAGCAGCCAAGATGCCAGGGGCCTTGAAGCTTTCTTT | TRBJ1-1 | NA | NA | TRBV4-1
CASSLGPQNTEAFF | TGTGCCAGCAGCTTAGGGCCCCAGAACACTGAAGCTTTCTTT | TRBJ1-1 | NA | NA | TRBV7-9
CASSRTKPESNEQFF | TGTGCCAGCAGCCGGACTAAGCCCGAATCTAATGAGCAGTTCTTC | TRBJ2-1 | NA | once | TRBV11-2
CASSRGLQWGEQFF | TGTGCCAGCAGCCGAGGGCTGCAATGGGGTGAGCAGTTCTTC | TRBJ2-1 | NA | NA | TRBV7-3
CASSPGQGMANYGYTF | TGTGCCAGCAGCCCGGGACAGGGTATGGCGAACTATGGCTACACCTTC | TRBJ1-2 | TRBD1 | NA | TRBV7-9
CAISSSNVGTQYF | TGTGCCATCAGTTCCAGTAATGTTGGTACGCAGTATTTT | TRBJ2-3 | NA | once | TRBV10-3
CASSLSASGGSEQFF | TGTGCCAGCAGCTTGTCGGCCAGCGGGGGGTCTGAGCAGTTCTTC | TRBJ2-1 | TRBD2 | once | TRBV5-5
CASQSTVNGELFF | TGTGCCAGCCAGTCGACAGTGAACGGGGAGCTGTTTTTT | TRBJ2-2 | NA | few | TRBV7-2
CASSLWVPGTDNSPLHF | TGTGCCAGCAGTTTATGGGTACCCGGGACAGATAATTCACCCCTCCACTTT | TRBJ1-6 | TRBD1 | NA | TRBV27
CASSETTSNYGYTF | TGTGCCAGCAGTGAAACTACTTCTAACTATGGCTACACCTTC | TRBJ1-2 | NA | NA | TRBV2
CASSVLAGRDTQYF | TGTGCCAGTAGTGTACTAGCGGGGCGAGATACGCAGTATTTT | TRBJ2-3 | TRBD2 | NA | TRBV19
CASSFRTGTDTQYF | TGCGCCAGCAGCTTTAGGACAGGCACAGATACGCAGTATTTT | TRBJ2-3 | NA | NA | TRBV5-1